Shown below are 17 T cell receptor beta chains from a single sample sequenced in a study of CD8 T cells in ankylosing spondylitis. TCRdb re-analysed the 5' RACE reads in MiXCR, keeping a single row per CDR3 protein. The sample lists roughly 250,000 distinct CDR3 sequences, over 8.5% occurring once. Sequences were obtained from blood, either unsorted or a sorted T cell fraction (not recorded which). These TCRs come from a male donor with ankylosing spondylitis or in good health (not recorded which).

This clonotype was seen at least ten times. This chain connects TRBV5-5 to TRBJ2-1, with D possibly matching TRBD2 (7 bases). This CDR3 comprises 13 residues. Germline lookup yields CDR1 SGHKS and CDR2 YYEKEE (reference sequence). Between the trimmed V and J ends, which lost 4 bases and 9 bases, there was a span of 14 bases. The CDR3 DNA reads as TGTGCCAGCAGCGACAGGTGGGAGGGTGAGCAGTTCTTC. This codes for CASSDRWEGEQFF.

There are many counts of this clonotype. The rearrangement uses TRBV20-1 and TRBJ1-1, with D possibly being TRBD1 (6 bases). In germline, CDR1 is DFQATT, CDR2 SNEGSKA (reference sequence). The CDR3 is 12 residues long. Trimming removed 3 bases from V and 10 bases from J, with 15 bases in between. DNA of the CDR3: TGCAGTGCTAGCAACGGACAGACACGAGCTTTCTTT. It yields the protein CSASNGQTRAFF.

V gene TRBV2 combines with J gene TRBJ2-1; no reliable D call. The germline V and J ends were trimmed by 4 bases and 9 bases, with 10 bases remaining between them. Germline V gene lookup returns CDR1 SNHLY and CDR2 FYNNEI. The CDR3 runs to 12 residues. CDR3 sequence: CASSARVGEQFF. The CDR3 coding sequence is TGTGCCAGCAGTGCCAGAGTTGGTGAGCAGTTCTTC.

This clonotype came up many times. V gene TRBV11-2 combines with J gene TRBJ2-7, with 7 bases that match TRBD1. The CDR3 totals 14 residues. Looked up from germline, CDR1 is SGHAT and CDR2 is FQNNGV. The V segment lost 5 bases and the J segment 5 bases; nucleotides outside the gene matches: 9. CDR3 loop: CASSRTQGNHEQYF. The CDR3 bases are TGTGCCAGCAGCCGTACACAGGGGAACCACGAGCAGTACTTC.

This clonotype was detected ten times or more. V gene TRBV29-1 combines with J gene TRBJ2-1; tentative D call: TRBD2 (6 bases). The CDR3 sequence is 17 residues long. Trimming left V 4 bases short and J 7 bases short, with 26 bases between. Per germline, CDR1 SQVTM and CDR2 ANQGSEA. CDR3 loop: CSVGVRGGIFVGNEQFF. The CDR3 DNA is TGCAGCGTTGGGGTGCGAGGAGGGATATTTGTTGGGAATGAGCAGTTCTTC.

This clonotype was observed at least ten times. The V call is TRBV5-1, the J call TRBJ2-3, with 12 bases matching TRBD2. CDR1 and CDR2 (germline): SGHRS, YFSETQ. The ends lost 0 bases at V and 4 bases at J; junction bases unmatched: 3. The CDR3 is 16 amino acids. CDR3 in amino acids: CASSLAASGRADTQYF. In DNA, the CDR3 is TGCGCCAGCAGCTTGGCCGCTAGCGGGAGGGCAGATACGCAGTATTTT.

This clonotype was seen repeatedly, ten times or more. The chain carries TRBV27 and TRBJ2-3; TRBD1 is a possible D gene (7 bases). Germline CDR1 MNHEY, CDR2 SMNVEV (reference sequence). This CDR3 contains 14 residues. Deletions cut 9 bases from V and 10 bases from J, with 23 bases between. The CDR3 nucleotides are TGTGCCAGTTGGGGGCAGGGGGGCCCAAGTTCGCAGTATTTT. This codes for CASWGQGGPSSQYF.

This clonotype occurred many times. The chain is built from TRBV7-6 and TRBJ1-2; the match to TRBD1 covers 7 bases. After removal of 3 bases from V and 8 bases from J, the junction contained 6 bases not matched to a gene. The CDR3 spans 13 residues. Germline CDR1 and CDR2: SGHVS and FNYEAQ. For the CDR3, the DNA is TGTGCCAGCAGCTTTGACAGGGAAGTAGGCTACACCTTC. It translates to CASSFDREVGYTF.

This clonotype was seen at least ten times. DNA for the CDR3: TGTGCCAGCGGCGGGGTTGGTAATGAAAAACTGTTTTTT. This gives the protein CASGGVGNEKLFF. The rearrangement joins TRBV5-6 to TRBJ1-4; D uncertain. V gave up 7 bases and J gave up 4 bases, with 11 bases separating them. This CDR3 has 13 amino acids. Germline lookup yields CDR1 SGHDT and CDR2 YYEEEE.

This clonotype was seen repeatedly, ten times or more. The chain has TRBV28 and TRBJ2-1; 7 bases are a match to TRBD2. V shed 1 base and J 9 bases; nucleotides not matched to a gene: 9. The CDR3 contains 15 residues. Germline lookup yields CDR1 MDHEN and CDR2 SYDVKM. The CDR3 loop is CASSLSGRGGSEQFF. CDR3 DNA: TGTGCCAGCAGTTTATCGGGGAGGGGTGGTTCTGAGCAGTTCTTC.

In its sample, this clonotype was seen many times. The chain is built from TRBV5-1 and TRBJ2-6, with TRBD1 identical over 9 bases. V gave up 2 bases and J gave up 2 bases; unmatched junction bases: 8. This CDR3 has 18 residues. Germline loops: CDR1 SGHRS, CDR2 YFSETQ. CDR3 nucleotides: TGCGCCAGCAGCTTTTCGGGACAGGGTAAAACTGGGGCCAACGTCCTGACTTTC. Translation gives CASSFSGQGKTGANVLTF.

This clonotype was counted at least ten times. The V and J genes are TRBV5-6 and TRBJ1-1; D remains ambiguous. The germline CDR1 and CDR2 sequences are SGHDT and YYEEEE. V was pared by 0 bases and J by 11 bases, with 11 bases between. The CDR3 spans 12 residues. The CDR3 sequence is CASSLDVGRAFF. CDR3 nucleotide sequence: TGTGCCAGCAGCTTGGACGTAGGGAGGGCTTTCTTT.

CDR3 DNA: TGTGCCAGCAGCCCTCCTAACTTGAACGAGCAGTACTTC. Translation gives CASSPPNLNEQYF. The genes are TRBV6-1 and TRBJ2-7; D is undetermined. There are 13 residues in the CDR3. Germline V gene sequence: CDR1 MNHNS, CDR2 SASEGT. Between the trimmed V and J ends, which lost 6 bases and 5 bases, there was a span of 14 bases.

This clonotype was picked up many times. The chain has TRBV20-1 and TRBJ1-2; 7 bases align to TRBD1. Trimming cost V 2 bases and J 6 bases; bases outside gene matches: 6. CDR1 is DFQATT and CDR2 is SNEGSKA in the germline V gene (reference sequence). The CDR3 runs to 13 residues. As DNA, the CDR3 is TGCAGTGCTAGAATTCAGGGGGTGAATGGCTACACCTTC. Residues: CSARIQGVNGYTF.

This clonotype was observed many times. This sequence joins TRBV5-1 and TRBJ2-1, with TRBD1 matching over 7 bases. Trimming at V came to 5 bases and at J to 7 bases, leaving 9 bases not matched to a gene. Germline CDR1 and CDR2: SGHRS and YFSETQ. The CDR3 length is 14 residues. In DNA, the CDR3 is TGCGCCAGCAGTGCCCACAGGGGTCTGAATGAGCAGTTCTTC. Translated, it gives CASSAHRGLNEQFF.

This clonotype showed up many times. This chain uses TRBV2 with TRBJ2-7; 11 bases fit TRBD2. Germline lookup yields CDR1 SNHLY and CDR2 FYNNEI. J was trimmed by 7 bases and V by 3 bases; bases with no gene match: 5. This CDR3 spans 14 amino acids. CDR3 in amino acids: CASSDWLAGGEQYF. In DNA form, the CDR3 reads TGTGCCAGCAGTGATTGGCTAGCGGGAGGTGAGCAGTACTTC.

This clonotype was observed at least ten times. The chain joins TRBV5-1 to TRBJ2-1, with 7 nucleotides matching TRBD2. This CDR3 comprises 19 residues. Per germline, CDR1 SGHRS and CDR2 YFSETQ. Trimming removed 0 bases from V and 0 bases from J; junction bases left unmatched: 12. The CDR3 DNA follows: TGCGCCAGCAGCTTGGCCCCTAGCGGATACACCAGCTCCTACAATGAGCAGTTCTTC. Translating it yields CASSLAPSGYTSSYNEQFF.